This is a list of T cell receptor beta chains from one sample in a study of blood T cell repertoires in COVID-19. Sequencing was performed with immunoSEQ multiplex PCR; in TCRdb, only in-frame clones are kept and a portion is missing. Altogether about 190,000 clones are present, roughly 85% being singletons, with the ten largest covering about 25%. What was sequenced was peripheral blood. Receptors originate from a woman between 65 and 79 years old with acute or convalescent COVID-19. Both conserved end residues are part of each CDR3. D genes are given only for firm matches. Some rows have no size entry. The others give once, few or many, or a class for an expanded clone.

abundance	d_gene	v_gene	j_gene	CDR3nt	CDR3aa
-	TRBD1	TRBV3-1/TRBV3-2	TRBJ1-1	TGTGCCAGCAGCCAAGATCCCCCCACCGGGACAGGGGGAGCTTTCTTT	CASSQDPPTGTGGAFF
-	-	TRBV5-1	TRBJ1-5	TGCGCCAGCAGCTCAGGACTCAATCAGCCCCAGCATTTT	CASSSGLNQPQHF
-	TRBD1	TRBV27	TRBJ2-3	TGTGCCAGCAGTTCGTACGACAGGGGCGACACAGATACGCAGTATTTT	CASSSYDRGDTDTQYF
-	-	TRBV5-8	TRBJ1-5	TGTGCCAGCAGCTTGGGGGGGAGGGGCGGTCAGCCCCAGCATTTT	CASSLGGRGGQPQHF
-	TRBD1	TRBV7-8	TRBJ2-2	TGTGCCAGCAGCTTAGCGGGGACAGGGAACACCGGGGAGCTGTTTTTT	CASSLAGTGNTGELFF
-	-	TRBV29-1	TRBJ1-2	TGCAGCGCACAGTCGGACTATGGCTACACCTTC	CSAQSDYGYTF
-	-	TRBV6-6	TRBJ2-1	TGTGCCAGCACAGCGGAAGTCGGTGAGCAGTTCTTC	CASTAEVGEQFF
few	TRBD2	TRBV2	TRBJ2-3	TGTGCCAGGGGAACTAGCGGAGGATACACAGATACGCAGTATTTT	CARGTSGGYTDTQYF
-	TRBD2	TRBV13	TRBJ2-7	TGTGCCAGCAGCTTACGTCGGGAGGCGAACTACGAGCAGTACTTC	CASSLRREANYEQYF
-	-	TRBV5-4	TRBJ1-1	TGTGCCAGCAGCTTGGGCAGGAACACTGAAGCTTTCTTT	CASSLGRNTEAFF
few	-	TRBV6-6	TRBJ1-1	TGTGCCAGCATGTTGGAGAGGAACACTGAAGCTTTCTTT	CASMLERNTEAFF
-	TRBD2	TRBV18	TRBJ2-7	TGTGCCAGCTCCCCTAAGACTAGCGGGAGCGAGCAGTACTTC	CASSPKTSGSEQYF
-	-	TRBV19	TRBJ1-6	TGTGCCAGTAGCACCGTGAGGGAGAATTCACCCCTCCACTTT	CASSTVRENSPLHF
few	TRBD1	TRBV3-1/TRBV3-2	TRBJ1-6	TGTGCCAGCAGCCTACAGGGGTCGGGTAATTCACCCCTCCACTTT	CASSLQGSGNSPLHF